Listed here is a single TCR beta chain. Its antigen is undetermined. The data were obtained in a study of T-cell memory formation after mild COVID-19. Regarding the study as a whole: Of the contracting clones, CD4+ ones lay mainly in CM and EM, and CD8+ ones in EMRA. Pre-infection memory showed some responding clones, and this suggested that cross-reactive memory joined.

A 5'RACE reaction primed in the constant segment made cDNA libraries of TCR alpha and TCR beta, and these carried sample barcodes and UMIs. TCRdb analysed the 5' RACE reads with MiXCR anew, one entry per CDR3 protein. Of more than 80,000 distinct CDR3 sequences listed, 15% to 20% are singletons. In germline, CDR1 is LGHDT, CDR2 YNNKEL (reference sequence). CDR3 length equals 16 residues. V shed 2 bases and J 5 bases; nucleotides not matched to a gene: 11. Material: PBMCs or a T cell subset sorted from them (not recorded which). The chain combines TRBV3-1 with TRBJ1-2; TRBD1 matches 7 bases. The TCR originated in an adult woman who had mild COVID-19 (a few samples of this study predate the infection). Cell type and time point are not known. In nucleotides, the CDR3 is TGTGCCAGCAGCCAAAAGGGACAGACGCGTGGTTATGGCTACACCTTC. This translates into CASSQKGQTRGYGYTF.